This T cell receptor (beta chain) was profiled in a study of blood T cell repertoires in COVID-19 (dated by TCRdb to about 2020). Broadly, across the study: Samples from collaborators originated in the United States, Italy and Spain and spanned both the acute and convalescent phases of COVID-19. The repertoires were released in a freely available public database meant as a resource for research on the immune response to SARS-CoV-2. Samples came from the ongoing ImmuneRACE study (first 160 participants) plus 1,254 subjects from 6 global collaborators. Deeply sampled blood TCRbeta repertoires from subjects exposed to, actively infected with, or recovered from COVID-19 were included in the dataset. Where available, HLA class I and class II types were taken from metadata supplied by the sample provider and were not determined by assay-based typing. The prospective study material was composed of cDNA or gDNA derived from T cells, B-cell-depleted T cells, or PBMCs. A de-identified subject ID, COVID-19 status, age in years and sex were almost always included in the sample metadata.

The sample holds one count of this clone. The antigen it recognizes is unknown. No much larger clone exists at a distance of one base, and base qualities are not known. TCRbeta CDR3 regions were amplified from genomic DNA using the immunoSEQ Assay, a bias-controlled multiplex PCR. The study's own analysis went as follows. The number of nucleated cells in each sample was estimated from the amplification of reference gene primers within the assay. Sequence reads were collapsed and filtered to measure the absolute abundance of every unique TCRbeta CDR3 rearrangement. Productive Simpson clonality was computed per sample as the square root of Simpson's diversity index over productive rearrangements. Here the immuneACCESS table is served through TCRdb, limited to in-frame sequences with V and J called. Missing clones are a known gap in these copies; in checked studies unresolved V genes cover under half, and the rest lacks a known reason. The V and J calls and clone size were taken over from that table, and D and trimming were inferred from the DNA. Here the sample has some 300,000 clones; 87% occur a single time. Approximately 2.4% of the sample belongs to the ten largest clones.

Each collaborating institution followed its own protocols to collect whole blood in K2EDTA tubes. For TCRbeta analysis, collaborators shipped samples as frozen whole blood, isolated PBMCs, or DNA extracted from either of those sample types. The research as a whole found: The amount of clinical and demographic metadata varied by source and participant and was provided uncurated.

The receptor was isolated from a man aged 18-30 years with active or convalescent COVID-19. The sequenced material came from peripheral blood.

CDR3 loop: CASSTGPEVYF. The sequenced DNA is TGTGCCAGCAGTACCGGCCCCGAGGTGTACTTC. Recombination joined TRBV28 with TRBJ2-7; no D segment can be confidently identified. CDR1 is given as MDHEN and CDR2 as SYDVKM, both from the germline V gene. The V and J ends are trimmed by 5 bases and 12 bases, leaving 14 bases between them. Inclusive of the bounding cysteine and phenylalanine, the CDR3 is 11 residues long. The kept DNA is CDR3 alone, 33 bases in frame from the first base.